The rows below give T cell receptor beta chains drawn from one sample of a study of beta chain features in type 1 diabetes. Method: immunoSEQ multiplex PCR; TCRdb's copy keeps in-frame clones and lacks some. The sample has approximately 250,000 clones; roughly 17% are singletons. Sequences were obtained from naive CD4+ T cells from blood. These receptors all come from a man aged 30 to 39 with type 1 diabetes. The CDR3 runs from the conserved cysteine through the conserved F or W. The D gene is left open where the match is weak. Only some rows state a clone size, as once, few, many or a class for expanded clones.

DNA: TGTGCCAGCACCCCCCCGCCTGGACAGGACGTCTACGAGCAGTACTTC
CDR3: CASTPPPGQDVYEQYF
J: TRBJ2-7
size: NA
V: TRBV28
D: TRBD1

DNA: TGCGCCAGCAGCTTTGGCGATCACACTGAAGCTTTCTTT
CDR3: CASSFGDHTEAFF
J: TRBJ1-1
size: NA
V: TRBV5-1
D: NA

DNA: TGTGCCAGCAGCTTGGAAGTCAGGTTTACCGGGGAGCTGTTTTTT
CDR3: CASSLEVRFTGELFF
J: TRBJ2-2
size: few
V: TRBV5-6
D: NA

DNA: TGTGCCAGCAGCTTAGGGGGGAACGGAAACACCATATATTTT
CDR3: CASSLGGNGNTIYF
J: TRBJ1-3
size: few
V: TRBV7-9
D: NA

DNA: TGCAGCGTGGCCACCAGAGGGCCACGGACCCAGTACTTC
CDR3: CSVATRGPRTQYF
J: TRBJ2-5
size: NA
V: TRBV29-1
D: NA

DNA: TGTGCCAGCAGTTTTGGGGGGATCAATGAGCAGTTCTTC
CDR3: CASSFGGINEQFF
J: TRBJ2-1
size: few
V: TRBV28
D: NA

DNA: TGCAGCGTGGGGGGACAGGGGCTTTTTGACGAGCAGTACTTC
CDR3: CSVGGQGLFDEQYF
J: TRBJ2-7
size: few
V: TRBV29-1
D: TRBD1

DNA: TGTGCCAGCAGCCTTCGGACACCCTTCTCTGGAAACACCATATATTTT
CDR3: CASSLRTPFSGNTIYF
J: TRBJ1-3
size: few
V: TRBV7-2
D: NA

DNA: TGTGCCAGCAGCACACCGACAGGATTAAATGAAAAACTGTTTTTT
CDR3: CASSTPTGLNEKLFF
J: TRBJ1-4
size: NA
V: TRBV7-2
D: NA

DNA: TGTGCCAGCAGTCCCCGGGGTGAAAAACTGTTTTTT
CDR3: CASSPRGEKLFF
J: TRBJ1-4
size: few
V: TRBV2
D: NA

DNA: TGTGCCTGGAGTGTTCAGGGGGCAACAGATACGCAGTATTTT
CDR3: CAWSVQGATDTQYF
J: TRBJ2-3
size: few
V: TRBV30
D: TRBD1

DNA: TGTGCCTGGAGCCAAGACAGTCTCAATCAGCCCCAGCATTTT
CDR3: CAWSQDSLNQPQHF
J: TRBJ1-5
size: NA
V: TRBV30
D: NA

DNA: TGTGCCAGCAGCTTAGGACTCGGACATGACAATGAGCAGTTCTTC
CDR3: CASSLGLGHDNEQFF
J: TRBJ2-1
size: NA
V: TRBV7-2
D: NA

DNA: TGTGCCAGCGGAGGGGGAGGAAATGAGCAGTTCTTC
CDR3: CASGGGGNEQFF
J: TRBJ2-1
size: few
V: TRBV2
D: NA

DNA: TGTGCCGGATCTACAGGGGCCGGGGAGCTGTTTTTT
CDR3: CAGSTGAGELFF
J: TRBJ2-2
size: few
V: TRBV30
D: TRBD1